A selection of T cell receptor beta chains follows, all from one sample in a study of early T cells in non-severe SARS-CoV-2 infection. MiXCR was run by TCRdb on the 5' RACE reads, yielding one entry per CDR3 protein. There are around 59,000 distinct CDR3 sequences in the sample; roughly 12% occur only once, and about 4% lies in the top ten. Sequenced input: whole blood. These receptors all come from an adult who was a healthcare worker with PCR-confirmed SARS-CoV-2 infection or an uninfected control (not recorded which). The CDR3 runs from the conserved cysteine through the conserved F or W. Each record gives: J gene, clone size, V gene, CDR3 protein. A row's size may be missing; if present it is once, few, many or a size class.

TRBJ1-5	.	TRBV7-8	CASSLVAQGSQPQHF
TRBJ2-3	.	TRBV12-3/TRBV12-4	CASSLSTSVGRATDTQYF
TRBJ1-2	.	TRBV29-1	CSDYGYTF
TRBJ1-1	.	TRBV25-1	CASRRQINTEAFF
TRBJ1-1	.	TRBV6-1	CASSPYHGDTEAFF
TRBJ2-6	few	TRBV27	CASSFWRDAGANVLTF
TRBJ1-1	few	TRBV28	CASSLGVSEAFF
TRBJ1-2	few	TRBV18	CASSPGSTVYGYTF
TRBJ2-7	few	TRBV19	CASSIEDYEQYF
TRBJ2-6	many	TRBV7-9	CASSWPSGANVLTF
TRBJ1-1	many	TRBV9	CASSPRGQTEAFF
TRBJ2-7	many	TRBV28	CASDTSGSEQYF
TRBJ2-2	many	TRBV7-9	CASSTGHNTGELFF
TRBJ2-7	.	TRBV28	CASSKTGGASEQYF
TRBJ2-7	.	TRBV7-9	CASTAGGAGEQYF
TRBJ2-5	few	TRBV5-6	CASSSTEVIQETQYF
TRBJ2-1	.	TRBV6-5	CASSFTPLSYNEQFF
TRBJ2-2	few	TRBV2	CASRSTGELFF
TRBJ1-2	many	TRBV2	CASSEQGMNGYTF
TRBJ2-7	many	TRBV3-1	CASSQEPSGINEQYF
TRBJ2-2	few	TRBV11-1	CASSPRARTGELFF
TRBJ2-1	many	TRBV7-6	CASSLAPLDSYNEQFF
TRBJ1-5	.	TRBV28	CASTSLRGGNQPQHF
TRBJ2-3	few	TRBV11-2	CASKGGGDTQYF
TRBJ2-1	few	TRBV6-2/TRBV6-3	CASSLLASDEQFF
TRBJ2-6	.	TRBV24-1	CATSPGHSGANVLTF
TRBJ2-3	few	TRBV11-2	CASSFWGGRSDTQYF
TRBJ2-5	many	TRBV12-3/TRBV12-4	CASSLRTSGRARETQYF
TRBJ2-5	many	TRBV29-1	CSVEGQGGGTQYF
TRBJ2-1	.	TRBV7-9	CASSLGDFSYNEQFF
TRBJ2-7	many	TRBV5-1	CASSLGPSGRRYEQYF
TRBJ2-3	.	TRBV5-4	CASSAGRRLAGTDTQYF
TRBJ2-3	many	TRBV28	CASRSGSQGITQYF
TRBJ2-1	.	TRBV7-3	CASSLTGAGVGNEQFF
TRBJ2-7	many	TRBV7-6	CASSLDPPGEQYF
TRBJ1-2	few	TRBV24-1	CATSEASLGTGDSAGYGYTF
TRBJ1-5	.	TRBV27	CASAYSGGPGQPQHF
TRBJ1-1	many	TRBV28	CASSWGWSEAFF
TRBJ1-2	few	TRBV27	CASSPLTDRAGYTF
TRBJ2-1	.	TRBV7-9	CASSPRWDRDPSNEQFF
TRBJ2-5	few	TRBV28	CASSGQQDRGETQYF
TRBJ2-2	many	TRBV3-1	CASRPTSGSQTGELFF
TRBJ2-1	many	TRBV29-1	CSGGGNEQFF
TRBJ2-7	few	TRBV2	CASSDIAQREGPGYEQYF
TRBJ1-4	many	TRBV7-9	CASSSERTGGTNEKLFF
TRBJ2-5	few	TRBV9	CASSPPTSGTETQYF
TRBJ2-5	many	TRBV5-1	CASSLDVGSSAGETQYF
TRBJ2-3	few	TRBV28	CATWAAGGSDTQYF
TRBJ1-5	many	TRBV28	CAAPGRSYSNQPQHF
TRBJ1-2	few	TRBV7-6	CASSQFQGNYGYTF
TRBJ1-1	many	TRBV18	CASSPPQGAETEAFF
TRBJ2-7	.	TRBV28	CASSFGRNEQYF
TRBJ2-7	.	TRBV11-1	CASSFGARYEQYF